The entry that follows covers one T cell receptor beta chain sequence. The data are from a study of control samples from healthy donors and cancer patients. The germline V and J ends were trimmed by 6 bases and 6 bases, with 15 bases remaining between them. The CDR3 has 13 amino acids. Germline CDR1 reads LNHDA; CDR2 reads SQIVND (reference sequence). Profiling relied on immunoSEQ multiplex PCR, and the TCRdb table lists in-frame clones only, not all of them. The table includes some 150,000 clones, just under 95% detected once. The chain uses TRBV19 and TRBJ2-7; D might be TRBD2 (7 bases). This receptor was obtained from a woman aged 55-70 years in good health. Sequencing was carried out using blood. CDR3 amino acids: CASRPTGGPEQYF. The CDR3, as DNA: TGTGCCAGTAGACCGACCGGGGGGCCCGAGCAGTACTTC.